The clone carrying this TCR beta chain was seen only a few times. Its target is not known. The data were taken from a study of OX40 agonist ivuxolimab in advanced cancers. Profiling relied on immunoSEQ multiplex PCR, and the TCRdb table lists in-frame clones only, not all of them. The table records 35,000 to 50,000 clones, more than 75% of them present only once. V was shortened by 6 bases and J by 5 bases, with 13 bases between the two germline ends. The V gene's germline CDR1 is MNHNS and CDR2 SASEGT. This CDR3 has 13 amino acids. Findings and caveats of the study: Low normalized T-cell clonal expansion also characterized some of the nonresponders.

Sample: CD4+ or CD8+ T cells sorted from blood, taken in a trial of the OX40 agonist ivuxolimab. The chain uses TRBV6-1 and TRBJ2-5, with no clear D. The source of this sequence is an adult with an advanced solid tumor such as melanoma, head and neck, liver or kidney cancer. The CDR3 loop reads CASRPWSGETQYF. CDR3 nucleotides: TGTGCCAGCAGGCCCTGGTCGGGCGAGACCCAGTACTTC.